The 27 T cell receptor beta chains below all came from one sample that was sequenced in a study of cytomegalovirus exposure and HLA in healthy donors. PCR used 60 Vbeta primers and 13 Jbeta primers. Only in-frame clones appear in the TCRdb table, and some are missing; sequencing was by immunoSEQ multiplex PCR. The sample yields tens of thousands of clones, approximately 71% seen once. Input material: PBMCs. Receptors were obtained from a man aged 25-45 years in good health and CMV-seronegative.

A few counts support this clone. Other nucleotide sequences in the sample specify the same CDR3. V and J are TRBV11-2 and TRBJ2-7; D is ambiguous. Trimming left V 0 bases short and J 4 bases short, with 4 bases between. This CDR3 spans 12 amino acids. CDR1 and CDR2 from the germline V gene are SGHAT and FQNNGV. CDR3 DNA sequence: TGTGCCAGCAGCTTAGACAGGTACGAGCAGTACTTC. This sequence encodes CASSLDRYEQYF.

The chain links TRBV6-5 to TRBJ2-3, with D possibly being TRBD2 (6 bases). Germline CDR1 MNHEY, CDR2 SVGAGI. The germline V and J ends were trimmed by 0 bases and 6 bases, with 13 bases remaining between them. This CDR3 comprises 15 residues. CDR3 nucleotide sequence: TGTGCCAGCAGTTACTCGTGGGACTTGGGGGATACGCAGTATTTT. The encoded protein is CASSYSWDLGDTQYF.

V usage is TRBV6-1 and J usage is TRBJ2-7; 7 bases map to TRBD1. CDR3 length equals 13 residues. CDR1 MNHNS and CDR2 SASEGT come from the germline V gene. Trimming at V came to 7 bases and at J to 3 bases, leaving 6 bases not matched to a gene. The CDR3 spells CASTRDSYYEQYF. CDR3 bases: TGTGCCAGCACCAGGGACAGCTACTACGAGCAGTACTTC.

The rearrangement links TRBV6-1 to TRBJ1-2; D gene uncertain. Germline CDR1 and CDR2: MNHNS and SASEGT. The CDR3 is made up of 13 amino acids. V dropped 1 base and J dropped 4 bases, with 7 bases sitting between them. The CDR3 loop reads CASSEDSSYGYTF. In DNA, the CDR3 is TGTGCCAGCAGTGAAGACAGTTCCTATGGCTACACCTTC.

The CDR3 DNA reads TGTGCCAGCTCACCCTATCGACAGGATCAGAACACTGAAGCTTTCTTT. As protein: CASSPYRQDQNTEAFF. V gene TRBV18 combines with J gene TRBJ1-1, with TRBD1 as a possible D gene (6 bases). Trimming pared 3 bases from V and 1 base from J, leaving 15 bases between. Germline lookup yields CDR1 KGHSH and CDR2 LQKENI. The CDR3 extends over 16 amino acids.

This clone came up a few times. The sample contains more than one DNA sequence encoding this CDR3. The rearrangement joins TRBV11-2 to TRBJ2-2, with a tentative D call TRBD1 (5 bases). V was cut by 4 bases and J by 6 bases, with 9 bases left in between. The CDR3 totals 13 residues. Germline lookup yields CDR1 SGHAT and CDR2 FQNNGV. The CDR3 DNA sequence: TGTGCCAGCAGCTCCAGGGATTCCGGGGAGCTGTTTTTT. Residues: CASSSRDSGELFF. The whole variable domain, filled in from reference TRBV11-2 and TRBJ2-2, reads EAGVAQSPRYKIIEKRQSVAFWCNPISGHATLYWYQQILGQGPKLLIQFQNNGVVDDSQLPKDRFSAERLKGVDSTLKIQPAKLEDSAVYLCASSSRDSGELFFGEGSRLTVL.

CDR3: CASSSTGDPYSNQPQHF. The CDR3 DNA reads TGTGCCAGCAGCTCGACAGGGGACCCTTATAGCAATCAGCCCCAGCATTTT. The chain couples TRBV7-9 to TRBJ1-5, with 8 bases identical to TRBD1. Germline V gene data show CDR1 as SEHNR and CDR2 as FQNEAQ (reference sequence). The V and J ends lost 4 bases and 0 bases, in that order; junction bases with no gene match: 8. The CDR3 runs 17 residues.

This clone was found a few times. The chain uses TRBV4-3 and TRBJ1-6; D call uncertain. With 0 bases removed from V and 7 bases from J, the gap between germline ends came to 7 bases. The V gene's germline CDR1 is LGHNA and CDR2 YSLEER. The CDR3 loop spans 14 amino acids. The CDR3 loop reads CASSQEGRNSPLHF. For the CDR3, the DNA is TGCGCCAGCAGCCAAGAGGGCAGAAATTCACCCCTCCACTTT.

This chain joins TRBV14 and TRBJ2-5; D unresolved. The CDR3 contains 12 residues. The V and J ends lost 6 bases and 5 bases respectively, with 10 bases between them. Per the germline V gene, CDR1 is SGHDN and CDR2 is FVKESK. The CDR3 DNA reads as TGTGCCAGCAGTCAGCACGGGGAGACCCAGTACTTC. Translating gives CASSQHGETQYF.

The V call is TRBV13, the J call TRBJ2-1; a weak D match, TRBD2 (6 bases). CDR1 is PRHDT and CDR2 is FYEKMQ in the germline V gene (reference sequence). V shed 2 bases and J shed 7 bases, with 12 bases lying between them. The CDR3 covers 14 residues. CDR3 loop: CASSLILGGNEQFF. The CDR3 DNA reads as TGTGCCAGCAGCTTAATCCTCGGAGGGAATGAGCAGTTCTTC.

The CDR3 reads CASSESKGGPYGYTF. CDR3 nucleotide sequence: TGCGCCAGCAGTGAGTCCAAGGGAGGGCCTTATGGCTACACCTTC. The chain uses TRBV10-2 and TRBJ1-2, with D unresolved. The CDR3 has 15 residues. Germline loops: CDR1 WSHSY, CDR2 SAAADI. The ends were cut back, 0 bases at V and 5 bases at J, with 13 bases in the middle.

This clone has only one observation. The J gene is TRBJ2-5, the V gene TRBV15, with 9 bases lining up with TRBD2. V shed 0 bases, J shed 4 bases, and the junction held 9 bases outside the gene matches. This CDR3 region has 17 residues. Germline V lookup: CDR1 LNHNV, CDR2 YYDKDF (reference sequence). The CDR3 DNA sequence: TGTGCCACCAGCAGAGACCAAGCGGGGGGCCGGGGAGAGACCCAGTACTTC. Translating gives CATSRDQAGGRGETQYF.

The chain joins TRBV7-2 to TRBJ1-2, with a possible D match to TRBD1 (5 bases). Germline lookup yields CDR1 SGHTA and CDR2 FQGNSA. The germline V and J ends were trimmed by 5 bases and 6 bases, with 13 bases remaining between them. The CDR3 is 13 amino acids. The chain's CDR3 is CASSPGGGNGYTF. In DNA, the CDR3 is TGTGCCAGCAGCCCCGGGGGGGGGAATGGCTACACCTTC.

The chain is built from TRBV11-2 and TRBJ2-2, with D uncertain. There are 14 residues in the CDR3. V was trimmed by 1 base and J by 3 bases, leaving 6 bases between them. Germline CDR1 and CDR2: SGHAT and FQNNGV. The CDR3 here is CASSLGADTGELFF. The CDR3 DNA follows: TGTGCCAGCAGCTTAGGGGCAGACACCGGGGAGCTGTTTTTT.

The chain is built from TRBV10-1 and TRBJ2-5; D call uncertain. In germline, CDR1 is WNHNN, CDR2 SYGVQD (reference sequence). Trimming removed 6 bases at V and 2 bases at J, with 10 bases between. The CDR3 loop spans 13 amino acids. CDR3 residues: CASSPAQQETQYF. For the CDR3, the DNA is TGCGCCAGCAGCCCAGCGCAGCAAGAGACCCAGTACTTC.

This chain uses TRBV30 with TRBJ2-1; 9 bases match TRBD2. Germline V gene sequence: CDR1 GTSNPN, CDR2 SVGIG (reference sequence). J gave up 10 bases and V 0 bases, and 4 bases lay outside the gene matches. This CDR3 region has 13 residues. In DNA, the CDR3 is TGTGCCTGGAGTGTTCTCCTAGCGGGGGAGCAGTTCTTC. It encodes CAWSVLLAGEQFF.

In the case of this clone: Other DNA sequences from this sample encode an identical CDR3 as well. The chain couples TRBV2 to TRBJ1-5; 8 nucleotides match TRBD1. This CDR3 is built from 14 residues. J was trimmed by 4 bases and V by 4 bases; bases with no gene match: 3. CDR1 SNHLY and CDR2 FYNNEI come from the germline V gene. The CDR3 loop reads CASSGTGSNQPQHF. DNA of the CDR3: TGTGCCAGCAGTGGGACAGGGAGTAATCAGCCCCAGCATTTT.

J is TRBJ1-6 and V is TRBV7-8; 9 bases are a match to TRBD1. The CDR3 has 14 amino acids. The ends lost 4 bases at V and 10 bases at J; junction bases unmatched: 5. The V gene's germline CDR1 is SGHVS and CDR2 FQNEAQ. CDR3 sequence: CASSSGQGRSPLHF. In nucleotides, the CDR3 is TGTGCCAGCAGCTCCGGACAGGGGAGATCACCCCTCCACTTT. Using reference TRBV7-8 and TRBJ1-6 for the parts outside the CDR3, the full variable domain is GAGVSQSPRYKVAKRGQDVALRCDPISGHVSLFWYQQALGQGPEFLTYFQNEAQLDKSGLPSDRFFAERPEGSVSTLKIQRTQQEDSAVYLCASSSGQGRSPLHFGNGTRLTVT.

The chain uses TRBV6-1 and TRBJ1-1, with unresolved D. The CDR3 extends over 12 amino acids. Germline CDR1 and CDR2: MNHNS and SASEGT. V lost 5 bases, J lost 6 bases, and 10 bases lay in between. The CDR3 DNA reads TGTGCCAGCAGTCGACTTAAGGCTGAAGCTTTCTTT. Its protein product is CASSRLKAEAFF.

V gene TRBV28 combines with J gene TRBJ1-4; 7 bases match TRBD1. Germline CDR1 reads MDHEN; CDR2 reads SYDVKM. CDR3 size: 17 residues. V gave up 3 bases and J gave up 0 bases; unmatched junction bases: 7. This chain's CDR3 is CASSLPGQSATNEKLFF. The CDR3 DNA reads TGTGCCAGCAGTTTGCCGGGACAGTCAGCAACTAATGAAAAACTGTTTTTT. The full variable domain, completed using reference TRBV28 and TRBJ1-4, is DVKVTQSSRYLVKRTGEKVFLECVQDMDHENMFWYRQDPGLGLRLIYFSYDVKMKEKGDIPEGYSVSREKKERFSLILESASTNQTSMYLCASSLPGQSATNEKLFFGSGTQLSVL.

The chain carries TRBV18 and TRBJ2-3; 8 bases match TRBD2. The J segment lost 9 bases and the V segment lost 6 bases, leaving 14 bases of the junction unmatched. The CDR3 is made up of 15 amino acids. Per germline, CDR1 KGHSH and CDR2 LQKENI. The CDR3: CASSLDPGGLSTQYF. For the CDR3, the DNA is TGTGCCAGCTCCCTCGACCCGGGAGGGCTTTCGACGCAGTATTTT.

This clone appeared a single time. The chain carries TRBV4-2 and TRBJ2-7; 9 bases are shared with TRBD2. The germline V gene has CDR1 LGHNA and CDR2 YNFKEQ. The junction had 7 bases not matched to a gene; V was cut back by 0 bases and J by 1 base. This CDR3 spans 17 amino acids. The CDR3 nucleotides read TGTGCCAGCAGCCAAGATACTGGGCTAGCGGGGTCCTACGAGCAGTACTTC. This encodes CASSQDTGLAGSYEQYF.

The chain couples TRBV12-5 to TRBJ1-1, with 7 bases aligning to TRBD1. CDR3 size: 18 residues. Trimming removed 0 bases from V and 1 base from J; junction bases left unmatched: 11. The germline gives CDR1 LGHNT, CDR2 FRNRAP. CDR3 residues: CASGLVSSPGQPNTEAFF. The CDR3 DNA is TGTGCTAGTGGTTTGGTTTCCTCTCCGGGACAGCCGAACACTGAAGCTTTCTTT.

V usage is TRBV10-3 and J usage is TRBJ2-1; 9 bases map to TRBD2. Trimming took 7 bases from V and 9 from J; bases not matched to a gene: 7. The length of the CDR3 is 13 residues. Per the germline V gene, CDR1 is ENHRY and CDR2 is SYGVKD. Here the CDR3 DNA reads TGTGCCATCACCGGCGGGAGGGCCGGTGAGCAGTTCTTC. Its protein is CAITGGRAGEQFF.

The chain couples TRBV4-3 to TRBJ1-2, with D perhaps TRBD1 (6 bases). CDR1 is LGHNA, CDR2 YSLEER, per germline. V was pared by 2 bases and J by 2 bases, with 15 bases between. CDR3 length: 16 residues. CDR3 amino acids: CASSQKGKGVNYGYTF. The CDR3 DNA reads TGCGCCAGCAGCCAAAAGGGGAAGGGGGTCAACTATGGCTACACCTTC.

This clone was counted only a few times. The chain has TRBV30 and TRBJ1-2; D perhaps matches TRBD1 (6 bases). Germline values: CDR1 GTSNPN, CDR2 SVGIG (reference sequence). There are 15 residues in the CDR3. V lost 3 bases, J lost 7 bases, and 21 bases lay in between. This CDR3 reads CAWSTKGLEQGGYTF. In nucleotides, the CDR3 is TGTGCCTGGAGCACAAAGGGGTTGGAACAGGGTGGCTACACCTTC. Combining the CDR3 with reference TRBV30 and TRBJ1-2 gives the whole variable domain SQTIHQWPATLVQPVGSPLSLECTVEGTSNPNLYWYRQAAGRGLQLLFYSVGIGQISSEVPQNLSASRPQDRQFILSSKKLLLSDSGFYLCAWSTKGLEQGGYTFGSGTRLTVV.

This clone came up once. V and J are TRBV7-9 and TRBJ2-1; 8 nucleotides align to TRBD1. Germline V gene sequence: CDR1 SEHNR, CDR2 FQNEAQ (reference sequence). CDR3 length: 16 amino acids. J lost 4 bases, V lost 5 bases, and 10 bases had no gene match. CDR3 residues: CASSQRPGTGYNEQFF. The CDR3 bases are TGTGCCAGCAGCCAACGTCCCGGGACAGGTTACAATGAGCAGTTCTTC. Using reference TRBV7-9 and TRBJ2-1 for the parts outside the CDR3, the full variable domain is DTGVSQNPRHKITKRGQNVTFRCDPISEHNRLYWYRQTLGQGPEFLTYFQNEAQLEKSRLLSDRFSAERPKGSFSTLEIQRTEQGDSAMYLCASSQRPGTGYNEQFFGPGTRLTVL.